In this sample, the clone carrying this TCR beta chain turned up many times. The antigen remains undetermined. The data were taken from a study of T-cell reconstitution after alpha-beta-depleted transplantation in children. Whole-study findings and limits: About two months after transplant, alpha-beta T cells reportedly came from several hundred expanded graft clones. Elevated TCRbeta diversity at day 60 was traced, in some patients, to surviving recipient T cells and thymic progenitors. Newly produced T cells mostly provided counts and TCRbeta diversity after one year, as hyperexpanded clones declined.

Unique molecular identifiers were used to barcode this TCRbeta library. In TCRdb, the PCR reads were re-called with MiXCR into one record per CDR3 protein. The sample holds about 830,000 distinct CDR3 sequences, 15% to 20% seen once. The sequence was collected from a male patient aged 5 to 17 who had a stem cell transplant for acute lymphoblastic leukemia, so the T cells may come from the graft donor. The sequencing here drew on PBMCs, mostly from graft donor cells, taken 360 days after TCRalphabeta/CD19-depleted stem cell transplant.

CDR3 amino acids: CASSLEGATPLHF. Written as DNA, the CDR3 is TGTGCCAGCAGCTTAGAGGGGGCAACACCCCTCCACTTT. V is TRBV7-9 and J is TRBJ1-6; 7 nucleotides agree with TRBD1. Unmatched junction bases numbered 2, after V lost 1 base and J lost 11 bases. Per germline, CDR1 SEHNR and CDR2 FQNEAQ (reference sequence). This CDR3 comprises 13 residues.